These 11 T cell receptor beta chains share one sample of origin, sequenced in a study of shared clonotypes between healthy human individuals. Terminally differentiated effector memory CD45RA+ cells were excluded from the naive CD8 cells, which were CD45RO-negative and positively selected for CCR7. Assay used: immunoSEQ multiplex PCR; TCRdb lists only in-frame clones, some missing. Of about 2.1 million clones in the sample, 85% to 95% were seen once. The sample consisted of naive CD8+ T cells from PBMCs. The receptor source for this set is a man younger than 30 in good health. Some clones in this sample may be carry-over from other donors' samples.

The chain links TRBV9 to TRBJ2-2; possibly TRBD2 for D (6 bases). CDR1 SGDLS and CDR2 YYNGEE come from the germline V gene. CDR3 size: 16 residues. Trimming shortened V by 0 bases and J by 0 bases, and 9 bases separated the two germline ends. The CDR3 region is CASSVGGAANTGELFF. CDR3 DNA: TGTGCCAGCAGCGTAGGCGGGGCCGCGAACACCGGGGAGCTGTTTTTT.

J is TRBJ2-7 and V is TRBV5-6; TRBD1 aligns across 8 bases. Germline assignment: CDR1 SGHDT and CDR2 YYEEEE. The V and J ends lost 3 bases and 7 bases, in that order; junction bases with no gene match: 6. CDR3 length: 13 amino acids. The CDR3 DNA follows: TGTGCCAGCAGCTCTTGGACAGGGTGGGAGCAGTACTTC. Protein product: CASSSWTGWEQYF.

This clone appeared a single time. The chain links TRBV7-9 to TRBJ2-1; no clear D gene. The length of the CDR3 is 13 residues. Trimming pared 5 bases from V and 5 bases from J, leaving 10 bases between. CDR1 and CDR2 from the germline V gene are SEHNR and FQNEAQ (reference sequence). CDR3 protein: CASSRKPNNEQFF. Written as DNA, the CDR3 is TGTGCCAGCAGCCGAAAACCCAACAATGAGCAGTTCTTC.

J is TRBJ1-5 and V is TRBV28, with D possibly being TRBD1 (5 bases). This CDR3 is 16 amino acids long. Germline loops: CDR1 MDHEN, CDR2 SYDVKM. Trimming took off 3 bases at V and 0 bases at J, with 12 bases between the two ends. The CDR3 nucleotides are TGTGCCAGCAGTTTGGGCAGAGGGGATAGCAATCAGCCCCAGCATTTT. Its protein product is CASSLGRGDSNQPQHF.

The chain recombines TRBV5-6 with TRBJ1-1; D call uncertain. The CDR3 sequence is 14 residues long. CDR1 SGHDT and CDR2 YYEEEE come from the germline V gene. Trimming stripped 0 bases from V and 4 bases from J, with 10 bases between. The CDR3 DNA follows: TGTGCCAGCAGCTTGGTGGGGTACGGCACTGAAGCTTTCTTT. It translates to CASSLVGYGTEAFF.

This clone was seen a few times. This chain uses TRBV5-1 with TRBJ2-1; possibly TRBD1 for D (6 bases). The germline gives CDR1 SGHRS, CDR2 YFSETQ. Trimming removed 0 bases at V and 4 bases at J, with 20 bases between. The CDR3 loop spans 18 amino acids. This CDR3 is CASSLEATGKGAYNEQFF. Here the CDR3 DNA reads TGCGCCAGCAGCTTGGAGGCCACAGGGAAGGGCGCTTACAATGAGCAGTTCTTC.

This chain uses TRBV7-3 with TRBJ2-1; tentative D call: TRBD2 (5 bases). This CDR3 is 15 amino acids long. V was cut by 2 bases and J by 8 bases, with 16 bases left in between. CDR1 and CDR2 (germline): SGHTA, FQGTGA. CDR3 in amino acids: CASSLASYEGDEQFF. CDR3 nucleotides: TGTGCCAGCAGCTTAGCTAGCTATGAGGGCGATGAGCAGTTCTTC.

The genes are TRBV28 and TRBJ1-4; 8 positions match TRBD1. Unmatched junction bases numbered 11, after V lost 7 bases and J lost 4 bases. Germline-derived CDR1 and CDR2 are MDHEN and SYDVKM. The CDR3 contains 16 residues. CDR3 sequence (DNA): TGTGCCAGCAATAATGACAGGGGTAACTTTAATGAAAAACTGTTTTTT. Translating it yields CASNNDRGNFNEKLFF.

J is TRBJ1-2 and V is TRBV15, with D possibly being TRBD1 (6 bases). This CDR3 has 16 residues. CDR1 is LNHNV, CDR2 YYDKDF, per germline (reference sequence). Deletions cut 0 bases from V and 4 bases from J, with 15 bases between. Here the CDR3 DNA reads TGTGCCACCAGCAGAGAACCCGACAGGAGCCTCTATGGCTACACCTTC. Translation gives CATSREPDRSLYGYTF.

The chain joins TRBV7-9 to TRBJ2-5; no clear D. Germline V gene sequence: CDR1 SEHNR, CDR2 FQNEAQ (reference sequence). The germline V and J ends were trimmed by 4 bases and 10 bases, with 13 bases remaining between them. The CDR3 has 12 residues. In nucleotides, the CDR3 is TGTGCCAGCAGCTACTTCCAGACTTTCCAGTACTTC. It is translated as CASSYFQTFQYF.

CDR3 DNA sequence: TGTGCCAGCAGCTTAGAACTGGGCGGGGGCGAGCAGTACTTC. Encoded protein: CASSLELGGGEQYF. V is TRBV7-9 and J is TRBJ2-7; 7 nucleotides line up with TRBD2. Germline CDR1 and CDR2: SEHNR and FQNEAQ (reference sequence). V lost 1 base to trimming and J lost 6 bases; unmatched junction nucleotides: 6. The CDR3 covers 14 residues.